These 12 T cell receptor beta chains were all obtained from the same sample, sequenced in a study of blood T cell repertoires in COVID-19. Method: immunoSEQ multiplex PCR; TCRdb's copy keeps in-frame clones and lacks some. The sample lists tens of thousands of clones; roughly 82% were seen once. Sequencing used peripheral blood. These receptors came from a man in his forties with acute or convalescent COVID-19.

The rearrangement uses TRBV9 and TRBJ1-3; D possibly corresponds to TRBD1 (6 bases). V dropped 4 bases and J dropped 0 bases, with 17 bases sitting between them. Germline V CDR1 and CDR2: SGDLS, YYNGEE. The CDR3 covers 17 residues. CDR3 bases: TGTGCCAGCAGCAAACCGGGACAAGGAAGCTCTGGAAACACCATATATTTT. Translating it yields CASSKPGQGSSGNTIYF.

The CDR3 nucleotides read TGCGCCAGCAGCTTAAAACCAGGGGATAGCAATCAGCCCCAGCATTTT. Protein sequence: CASSLKPGDSNQPQHF. V usage is TRBV4-1 and J usage is TRBJ1-5; a weak D match, TRBD1 (6 bases). The length of the CDR3 is 16 residues. Trimming cost V 5 bases and J 0 bases, with 14 bases left between them. Germline loops: CDR1 MGHRA, CDR2 YSYEKL.

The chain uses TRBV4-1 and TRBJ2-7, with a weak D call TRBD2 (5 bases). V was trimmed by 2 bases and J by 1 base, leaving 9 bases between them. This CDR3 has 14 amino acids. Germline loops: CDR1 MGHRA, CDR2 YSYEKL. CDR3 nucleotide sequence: TGCGCCAGCAGCCAACCCACTAGGTCCTACGAGCAGTACTTC. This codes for CASSQPTRSYEQYF.

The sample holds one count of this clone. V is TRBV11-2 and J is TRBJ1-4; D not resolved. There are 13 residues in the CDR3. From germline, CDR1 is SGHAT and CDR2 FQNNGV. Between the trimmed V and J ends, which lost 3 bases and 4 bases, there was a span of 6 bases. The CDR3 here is CASSLRYNEKLFF. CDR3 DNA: TGTGCCAGCAGCTTGCGGTATAATGAAAAACTGTTTTTT.

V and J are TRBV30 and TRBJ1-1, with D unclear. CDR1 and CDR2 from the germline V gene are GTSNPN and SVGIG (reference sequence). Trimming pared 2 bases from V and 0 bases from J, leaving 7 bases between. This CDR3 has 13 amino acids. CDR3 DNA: TGTGCCTGGAGTTCTAACGTGAACACTGAAGCTTTCTTT. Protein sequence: CAWSSNVNTEAFF.

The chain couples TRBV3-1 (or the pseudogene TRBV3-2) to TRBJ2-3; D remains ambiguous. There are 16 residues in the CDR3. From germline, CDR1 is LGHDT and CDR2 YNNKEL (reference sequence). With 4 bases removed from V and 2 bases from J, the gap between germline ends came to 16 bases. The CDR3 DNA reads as TGTGCCAGCAGCCTTTGGTCGACAAAAGTCACAGATACGCAGTATTTT. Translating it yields CASSLWSTKVTDTQYF.

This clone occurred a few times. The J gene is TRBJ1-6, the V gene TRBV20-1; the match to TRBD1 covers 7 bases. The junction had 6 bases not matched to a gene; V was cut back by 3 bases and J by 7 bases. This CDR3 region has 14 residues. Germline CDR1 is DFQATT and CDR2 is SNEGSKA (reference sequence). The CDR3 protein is CSASRQGFNSPLHF. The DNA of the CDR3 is TGCAGTGCTAGTCGACAGGGATTCAATTCACCCCTCCACTTT.

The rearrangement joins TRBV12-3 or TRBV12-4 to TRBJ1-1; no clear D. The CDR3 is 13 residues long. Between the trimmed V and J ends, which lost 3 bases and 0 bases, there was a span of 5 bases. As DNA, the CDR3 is TGTGCCAGCAGTTTGGCCATGAACACTGAAGCTTTCTTT. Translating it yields CASSLAMNTEAFF.

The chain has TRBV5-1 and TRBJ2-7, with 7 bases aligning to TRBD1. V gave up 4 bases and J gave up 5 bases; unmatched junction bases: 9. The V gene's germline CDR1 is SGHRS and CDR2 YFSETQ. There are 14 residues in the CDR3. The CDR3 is CASSLRQGANEQYF. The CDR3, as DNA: TGCGCCAGCAGCCTTCGACAGGGTGCCAACGAGCAGTACTTC.

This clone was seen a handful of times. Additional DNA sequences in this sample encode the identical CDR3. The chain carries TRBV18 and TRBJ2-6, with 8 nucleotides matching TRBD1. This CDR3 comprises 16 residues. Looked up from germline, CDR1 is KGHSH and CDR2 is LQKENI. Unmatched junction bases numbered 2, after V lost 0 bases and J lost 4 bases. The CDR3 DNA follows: TGTGCCAGCTCACCACCGACAGGGGTCGGGGCCAACGTCCTGACTTTC. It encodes CASSPPTGVGANVLTF.

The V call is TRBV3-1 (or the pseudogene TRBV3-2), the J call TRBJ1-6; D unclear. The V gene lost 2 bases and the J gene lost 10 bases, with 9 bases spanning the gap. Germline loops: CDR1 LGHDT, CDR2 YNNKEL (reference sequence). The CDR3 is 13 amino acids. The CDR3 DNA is TGTGCCAGCAGCCAAAGGAGGCAATCACCCCTCCACTTT. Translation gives CASSQRRQSPLHF.

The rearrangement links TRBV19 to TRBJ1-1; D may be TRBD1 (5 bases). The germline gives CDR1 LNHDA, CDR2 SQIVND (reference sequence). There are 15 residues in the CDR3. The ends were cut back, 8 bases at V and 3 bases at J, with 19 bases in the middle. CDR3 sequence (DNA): TGTGCCAGTTCAATTTCTCCCGTAGGGGACACTGAAGCTTTCTTT. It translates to CASSISPVGDTEAFF.